Listed below are T cell receptor beta chains from one sample, sequenced in a study of T-cell memory formation after mild COVID-19. Using its own MiXCR run on the 5' RACE reads, TCRdb lists one record per CDR3 protein. The sample lists about 390,000 distinct CDR3 sequences, roughly 15% seen once, with under 25% in the top ten. Sample: PBMCs or a T cell subset sorted from them (not recorded which). These receptors were collected from a man aged 18 to 29 who had mild COVID-19 (a few samples of this study predate the infection). Cell type and time point are not known. The CDR3 runs from the conserved cysteine through the conserved F or W. D genes are given only for firm matches. Rows give clone size only sometimes, using once, few, many, or a class for an expanded clone.

>TRBJ2-7|once|-|14|TRBV29-1
TGCAGCGTTGAGGAGGGCCGGCGGCGGCGTCCGCAGTACTTC
CSVEEGRRRRPQYF
>TRBJ2-7|few|TRBD1|14|TRBV4-3
TGCGCCAGCGCGCCAGGGGACAGGTCCTACGAGCAGTACTTC
CASAPGDRSYEQYF
>TRBJ1-2|-|-|12|TRBV12-3/TRBV12-4
TGTGCCAGCAGTTTAGAGAACAGTGGCTACACCTTC
CASSLENSGYTF
>TRBJ2-2|few|-|14|TRBV11-2
TGTGCCAGCGAACAGTTTGAACACACCGGGGAGCTGTTTTTT
CASEQFEHTGELFF
>TRBJ2-5|-|-|14|TRBV7-9
TGTGCCAGCATCCCCGGCTGGGGGACGGAGACCCAGTACTTC
CASIPGWGTETQYF
>TRBJ2-4|-|-|15|TRBV5-4
TGTGCCAGCAGGGGGACGGGCCTAGCCAAAAACATTCAGTACTTC
CASRGTGLAKNIQYF
>TRBJ2-7|few|TRBD2|14|TRBV7-9
TGTGCCAGCAGCCCAAGAGGGAGGGAGAACGAGCAGTACTTC
CASSPRGRENEQYF
>TRBJ2-5|-|-|15|TRBV4-1
TGCGCCAGCAGCAAGAGATGGCTCCCATGGGAGACCCAGTACTTC
CASSKRWLPWETQYF
>TRBJ2-3|few|TRBD2|16|TRBV10-3
TGTGCCATCAGTGATCCTACTAGCGGGGAAACCTATTCGCAGTATTTT
CAISDPTSGETYSQYF
>TRBJ1-5|few|-|13|TRBV27
TGTGCCAGCACCCAGGGCGCCAATCAGCCCCAGCATTTT
CASTQGANQPQHF
>TRBJ1-5|many|-|13|TRBV7-9
TGTGCCAGCAGCCCCGGTGGAAATCAGCCCCAGCATTTT
CASSPGGNQPQHF
>TRBJ2-3|-|TRBD1|15|TRBV3-1
TGTGCCAGCAGCCTTGGACAGGGGCCGACAGATACGCAGTATTTT
CASSLGQGPTDTQYF
>TRBJ2-1|-|-|13|TRBV7-2
TGTGCCAGCACCGGAGGGTATAGATTGGGGCAGTTCTTC
CASTGGYRLGQFF
>TRBJ1-2|few|TRBD1|15|TRBV7-9
TGTGCCAGCAGCACCCGGACAGGGGGGAGGGAGGGCTACACCTTC
CASSTRTGGREGYTF
>TRBJ1-6|few|TRBD1|13|TRBV27
TGTGCCAGCAGTTTATACAGGGGGTCACCCCTCCACTTT
CASSLYRGSPLHF
>TRBJ2-2|few|-|17|TRBV5-6
TGTGCCAGCAGCCGCACCGTATGGGGGCGGAACACCGGGGAGCTGTTTTTT
CASSRTVWGRNTGELFF
>TRBJ1-2|few|TRBD1|15|TRBV10-3
TGTGCCACCCGGGTCCATGAGAACAGGGGCGGTGGCTACACCTTC
CATRVHENRGGGYTF
>TRBJ1-6|few|-|14|TRBV5-6
TGTGCCAGCAGCTTCGCGGTTTGGAATTCACCCCTCCACTTT
CASSFAVWNSPLHF
>TRBJ2-3|-|-|13|TRBV7-2
TGTGCCAGCAGCCTGGGTCCACCGGATACGCAGTATTTT
CASSLGPPDTQYF
>TRBJ1-4|-|-|14|TRBV2
TGTGCCAGCAGTGAAGTGGCAGCAAATGAAAAACTGTTTTTT
CASSEVAANEKLFF
>TRBJ2-1|few|TRBD1|15|TRBV5-1
TGCGCCAGCAGTTCTACCGGGACAGGGGGCGATGAGCAGTTCTTC
CASSSTGTGGDEQFF
>TRBJ2-3|-|-|13|TRBV4-3
TGCGCCAGCAGCCAAGATTTCCGAGATACGCAGTATTTT
CASSQDFRDTQYF
>TRBJ1-2|few|-|14|TRBV29-1
TGCAGCGTTGAAGCAGGAGTAATGAACTATGGCTACACCTTC
CSVEAGVMNYGYTF
>TRBJ1-1|many|-|12|TRBV11-2
TGTGCCAGCAGCTTAAAGGGTATGGGAGCTTTCTTT
CASSLKGMGAFF
>TRBJ2-7|few|-|16|TRBV5-1
TGCGCCAGCAGCCTGACTGAGGTAATATATGGCTACGAGCAGTACTTC
CASSLTEVIYGYEQYF
>TRBJ2-2|-|-|13|TRBV6-2/TRBV6-3
TGTGCCAGCAGCCTCGGGCGTACCGGGGAGCTGTTTTTT
CASSLGRTGELFF
>TRBJ2-3|-|-|13|TRBV4-3
TGCGCCAGCAGCCAAGATAAGGCATCTACGCAGTATTTT
CASSQDKASTQYF
>TRBJ2-1|-|-|14|TRBV28
TGTGCCAGCAGTTTAGGGGGGGCTTCAAATGAGCAGTTCTTC
CASSLGGASNEQFF
>TRBJ2-1|few|TRBD2|21|TRBV10-2
TGCGCCAGCAGGAGAGGAAGGGTAACTAGCGGGGGCCTGCCCTCCTACAATGAGCAGTTCTTC
CASRRGRVTSGGLPSYNEQFF
>TRBJ2-3|-|-|15|TRBV5-4
TGTGCCAGCAGCGGGTGGCAGCAAAGCACAGATACGCAGTATTTT
CASSGWQQSTDTQYF
>TRBJ2-1|few|-|13|TRBV5-5
TGTGCCAGCAGCTGGACGGGTGAGGGTGAGCAGTTCTTC
CASSWTGEGEQFF
>TRBJ1-5|few|-|15|TRBV5-1
TGCGCCAGCAGCGGGGGGCCAGGGGCGGAACAGCCCCAGCATTTT
CASSGGPGAEQPQHF
>TRBJ1-1|-|-|11|TRBV5-6
TGTGCCAGCAGCCTGAGGGGTAGGGCTTTCTTT
CASSLRGRAFF
>TRBJ2-7|many|TRBD1|16|TRBV10-3
TGTGCCATCACCCCAGGGGACAGTCTCGGCCCCTACGAGCAGTACTTC
CAITPGDSLGPYEQYF
>TRBJ1-4|few|-|16|TRBV4-2
TGTGCCAGCAGCCAGACACCCGGTACAGCTAATGAAAAACTGTTTTTT
CASSQTPGTANEKLFF
>TRBJ2-5|-|TRBD1|15|TRBV4-3
TGCGCCAGCAGCCATACGACAGGGGAACAAGAGACCCAGTACTTC
CASSHTTGEQETQYF
>TRBJ2-3|-|TRBD2|17|TRBV11-2
TGTGCCAGCAGCTTCGAAAGCGGGACCATTAGCACAGATACGCAGTATTTT
CASSFESGTISTDTQYF
>TRBJ2-3|few|TRBD2|15|TRBV20-1
TGCAGTGCACTCGGGACTAGCGGGGACACCGTTACGCAGTATTTT
CSALGTSGDTVTQYF
>TRBJ2-3|-|TRBD2|18|TRBV7-8
TGTGCCAGCAGCCTGGGACTAGCGGGGGGGCTTAGCACAGATACGCAGTATTTT
CASSLGLAGGLSTDTQYF
>TRBJ2-1|few|-|18|TRBV7-2
TGTGCCAGCAGACCAGGGTTTCCCAACTTAAGCTCCTACAATGAGCAGTTCTTC
CASRPGFPNLSSYNEQFF
>TRBJ1-1|many|TRBD1|14|TRBV6-2/TRBV6-3
TGTGCCAGCAGTTGGGTGGACAGGGGCACTGAAGCTTTCTTT
CASSWVDRGTEAFF
>TRBJ2-1|many|-|16|TRBV28
TGTGCCAGCAGCCGTGAGGGATACCCGGTTTACAATGAGCAGTTCTTC
CASSREGYPVYNEQFF
>TRBJ2-1|few|-|15|TRBV7-2
TGTGCCAGCAGCTTATGGGCGGCCCAGGAGAATGAGCAGTTCTTC
CASSLWAAQENEQFF
>TRBJ2-3|-|TRBD1|16|TRBV5-4
TGTGCCAGCAGCGCGTGGCGGACAGGGGGCGCAGATACGCAGTATTTT
CASSAWRTGGADTQYF
>TRBJ2-2|-|-|14|TRBV12-3/TRBV12-4
TGTGCCAGCAGTTTGGGGACACACACCGGGGAGCTGTTTTTT
CASSLGTHTGELFF
>TRBJ1-5|-|TRBD1|14|TRBV6-6
TGTGCCAGCAGTTACTACCAGGGGGATCAGCCCCAGCATTTT
CASSYYQGDQPQHF
>TRBJ2-5|many|-|14|TRBV5-1
TGCGCCAGCAGCTTGGCCCCAGGGCAAGAGACCCAGTACTTC
CASSLAPGQETQYF